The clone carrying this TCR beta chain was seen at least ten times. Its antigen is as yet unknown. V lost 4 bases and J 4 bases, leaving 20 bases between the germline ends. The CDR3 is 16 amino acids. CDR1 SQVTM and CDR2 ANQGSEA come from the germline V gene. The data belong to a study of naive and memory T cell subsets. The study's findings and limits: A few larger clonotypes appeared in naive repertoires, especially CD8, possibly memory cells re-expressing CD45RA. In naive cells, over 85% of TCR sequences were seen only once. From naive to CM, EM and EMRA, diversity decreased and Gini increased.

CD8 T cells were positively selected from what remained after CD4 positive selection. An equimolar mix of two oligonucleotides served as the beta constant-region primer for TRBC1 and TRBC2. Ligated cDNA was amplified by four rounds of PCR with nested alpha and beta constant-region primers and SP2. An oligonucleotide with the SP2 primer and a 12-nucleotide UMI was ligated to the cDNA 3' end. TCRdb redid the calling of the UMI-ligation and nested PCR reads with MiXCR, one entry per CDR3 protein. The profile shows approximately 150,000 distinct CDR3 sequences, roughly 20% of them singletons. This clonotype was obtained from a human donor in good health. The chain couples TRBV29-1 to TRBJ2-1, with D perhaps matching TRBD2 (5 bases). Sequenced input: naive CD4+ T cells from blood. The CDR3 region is CSVGPLGMGRYNEQFF. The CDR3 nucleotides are TGCAGCGTTGGGCCCCTCGGGATGGGGAGATACAATGAGCAGTTCTTC.